This T cell receptor (beta chain) was captured in a study of shared clonotypes between healthy human individuals (dated by TCRdb to between 2020 and 2021). As for the study more broadly: The cohort included a few men and two women between 18 and 49 years of age. For each donor, CD4 naive and CD4 memory were each run on three plates, CD8 naive on two plates, and CD8 memory on one plate. To estimate repertoire size and how much clonotypes are shared between individuals, the study performed deep sequencing of blood TCR repertoires from roughly five healthy adults. Libraries were prepared and TCR repertoires were sequenced by different laboratories using diverse techniques, in order to increase sequencing depth and limit assay-specific biases. Each donor's leukapheresis produced roughly between roughly 0.85 and 9.5 billion PBMCs. The investigation overall reported the following: Sharing across a handful of donors was observed for around 4.8% of naive CD4, around 3.5% of naive CD8, over 2% of memory CD4, and roughly 0.43% of memory CD8 clonotypes. Because the study included only a small number of donors, the genetic and exposure-history diversity represented was limited. Sampling was restricted to blood, and TCR repertoires in tissue are likely to differ from TCR repertoires in blood. Incomplete sequencing was indicated by rarefaction of sorted-subset datasets, despite the large sequencing depth. Higher generation probabilities were observed for clonotypes shared by all four sorted-subset donors than for non-shared clonotypes. Naive subsets generally had larger estimated clonotype richness than memory subsets. Based on pairwise subsampling, the degree of clonotype sharing among donors was expected to be affected by sequencing depth.

The CDR3 covers 15 residues, taking in both the cysteine and the phenylalanine. Left in the record is the CDR3 DNA by itself, 45 bases read in frame from the first base. In the germline V gene (reference sequence), CDR1 corresponds to SGHNT and CDR2 to YYREEE. Trimming leaves V shorter by 4 bases and J shorter by 6 bases, with the junction holding 8 bases beyond the gene matches. Donors were healthy HIV-negative adults with no recently reported acute infections or vaccinations. All donors were Caucasian adults living in Nashville, Tennessee, USA. CD4+ T cells were enriched through magnetic negative selection, after which naive cells were positively selected on CD45RA and the remaining negative fraction served as the memory subset. Blood was obtained by leukapheresis, after which PBMCs were separated by Ficoll-Histopaque density gradient centrifugation and cryopreserved in liquid nitrogen vapor phase. Purity and quantity of every magnetically sorted T cell population were checked by analytical flow cytometry. From each sorted fraction, genomic DNA was isolated and quantified by UV absorbance on a Nanodrop 2000c.

Using the deep immunoSEQ assay, multiplex PCR amplified TCR CDR3 regions from genomic DNA. Extracted genomic DNA from each cell subset was spread evenly across all wells of several immunoSEQ 96-well plates, with each plate serving as a replicate. For sorted subsets, each replicate PCR was loaded with 200 ng genomic DNA, equivalent to some 31,000 T cell genomes. Purified libraries were quantified with a Qubit 3.0 fluorometer, sized on a Bioanalyzer 2100, and re-quantified with the KAPA Library Quantification kit. Each immunoSEQ 96-well plate was sequenced on its own single-read 150-cycle Illumina NextSeq 550 flow cell. Concerning the study's data processing: Because the immunoSEQ output included only junctional sequences and no quality scores, the filtering could not be the same as the filtering used for full-length reads. To assign V/J genes and CDR3, sequences were annotated against IMGT germline references using PyIR, a Python wrapper for IgBLAST v1.9. Reads were removed for weak V/J assignments (E-value above 1e-6), missing CDR3, stop codons, out-of-frame junctions, or ambiguous translated residues. V3J clonotypes were defined by identical inferred V gene, J gene, and CDR3 amino acid sequence. To compute the percentage overlap between repertoires, the number of shared unique clonotypes was divided by the size of the smaller repertoire. Repertoire richness was assessed with RTK rarefaction, the Chao1 estimator, and Recon v2.1 estimates of unobserved clonotypes. For all TCRbeta clonotypes obtained by the gDNA method from several donors, generation probabilities were computed with OLGA. TCRdb obtained this table from immuneACCESS and retained in-frame rearrangements with V and J assigned. These tables miss some clones; where compared with another copy, unresolved V genes account for less than half of the shortfall, and the remainder is unexplained. The V and J calls and clone size were taken over from that table, and D and trimming were inferred from the DNA. The sample table shows 2 million to 2.5 million clones, and approximately 96% are seen once. Around 0.13% of the sample is taken by the ten largest.

With regard to this clone: Its antigen remains unidentified. Nothing much larger sits one base from this clone, and base qualities are not available.

The V and J segments used are TRBV5-4 and TRBJ2-1; a stretch of 9 junction bases matches TRBD1. The receptor was derived from a man in his late teens or twenties in good health. Specimen: naive CD4+ T cells sorted from blood. The cell subset or site label for this specimen denotes: CD45RA+ positively selected. The sequence in DNA is TGTGCCAGCAGCAAGACTGGACAGGGGATCAATGAGCAGTTCTTC. It specifies CASSKTGQGINEQFF. When the CDR3 is completed using the reference TRBV5-4 and TRBJ2-1 genes on either side, the full variable domain is ETGVTQSPTHLIKTRGQQVTLRCSSQSGHNTVSWYQQALGQGPQFIFQYYREEENGRGNFPPRFSGLQFPNYSSELNVNALELDDSALYLCASSKTGQGINEQFFGPGTRLTVL.